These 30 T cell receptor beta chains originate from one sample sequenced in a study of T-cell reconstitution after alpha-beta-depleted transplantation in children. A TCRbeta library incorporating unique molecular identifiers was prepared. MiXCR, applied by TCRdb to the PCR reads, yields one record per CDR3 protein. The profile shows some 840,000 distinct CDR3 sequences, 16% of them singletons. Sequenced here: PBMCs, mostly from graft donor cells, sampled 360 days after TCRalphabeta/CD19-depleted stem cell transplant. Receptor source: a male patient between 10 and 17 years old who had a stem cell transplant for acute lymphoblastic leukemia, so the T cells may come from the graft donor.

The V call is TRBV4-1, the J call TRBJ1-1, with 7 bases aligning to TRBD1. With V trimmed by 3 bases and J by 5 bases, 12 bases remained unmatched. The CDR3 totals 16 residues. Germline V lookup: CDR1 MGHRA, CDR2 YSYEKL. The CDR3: CASSQAAPTGETEAFF. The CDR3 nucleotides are TGCGCCAGCAGCCAGGCAGCCCCTACAGGGGAAACTGAAGCTTTCTTT.

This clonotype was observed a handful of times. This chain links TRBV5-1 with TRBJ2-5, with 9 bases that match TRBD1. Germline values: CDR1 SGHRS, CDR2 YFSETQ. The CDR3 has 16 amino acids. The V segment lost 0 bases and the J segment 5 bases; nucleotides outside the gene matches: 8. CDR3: CASSLGYGTGYETQYF. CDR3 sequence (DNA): TGCGCCAGCAGCTTGGGGTATGGGACAGGGTATGAGACCCAGTACTTC. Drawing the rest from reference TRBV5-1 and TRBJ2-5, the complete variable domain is KAGVTQTPRYLIKTRGQQVTLSCSPISGHRSVSWYQQTPGQGLQFLFEYFSETQRNKGNFPGRFSGRQFSNSRSEMNVSTLELGDSALYLCASSLGYGTGYETQYFGPGTRLLVL.

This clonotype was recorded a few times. CDR3 sequence reads: CASSPQPGIYEQYF. CDR3 DNA: TGCGCCAGCAGCCCCCAACCCGGGATCTACGAGCAGTACTTC. This chain connects TRBV5-1 to TRBJ2-7; D may be TRBD2 (5 bases). CDR1 is SGHRS and CDR2 is YFSETQ in the germline V gene. Trimming took off 4 bases at V and 3 bases at J, with 14 bases between the two ends. The CDR3 length is 14 residues. Based on the CDR3 plus reference TRBV5-1 and TRBJ2-7, the full variable domain is KAGVTQTPRYLIKTRGQQVTLSCSPISGHRSVSWYQQTPGQGLQFLFEYFSETQRNKGNFPGRFSGRQFSNSRSEMNVSTLELGDSALYLCASSPQPGIYEQYFGPGTRLTVT.

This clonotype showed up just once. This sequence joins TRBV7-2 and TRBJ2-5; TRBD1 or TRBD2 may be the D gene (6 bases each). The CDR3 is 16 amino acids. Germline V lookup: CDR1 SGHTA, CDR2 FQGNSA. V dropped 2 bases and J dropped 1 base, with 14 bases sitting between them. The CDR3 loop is CASSLPGAGRQETQYF. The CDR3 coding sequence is TGTGCCAGCAGCTTACCGGGGGCAGGCCGCCAAGAGACCCAGTACTTC. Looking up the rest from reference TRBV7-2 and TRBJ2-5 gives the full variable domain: GAGVSQSPSNKVTEKGKDVELRCDPISGHTALYWYRQSLGQGLEFLIYFQGNSAPDKSGLPSDRFSAERTGGSVSTLTIQRTQQEDSAVYLCASSLPGAGRQETQYFGPGTRLLVL.

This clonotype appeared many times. The CDR3 nucleotides are TGTGCCAGCAGTGAAGAGACCCAGTACTTC. This translates into CASSEETQYF. The chain recombines TRBV2 with TRBJ2-5; D is uncertain. This CDR3 comprises 10 residues. Trimming removed 1 base from V and 6 bases from J, with 0 bases in between. Germline V gene data show CDR1 as SNHLY and CDR2 as FYNNEI.

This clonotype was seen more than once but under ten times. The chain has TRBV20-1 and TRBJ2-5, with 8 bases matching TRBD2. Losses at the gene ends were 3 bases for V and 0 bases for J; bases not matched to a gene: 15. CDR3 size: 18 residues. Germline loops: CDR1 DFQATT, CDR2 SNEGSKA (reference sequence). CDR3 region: CSASPREGVDFYQETQYF. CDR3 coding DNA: TGCAGTGCTAGCCCTCGGGAGGGCGTGGACTTTTACCAAGAGACCCAGTACTTC.

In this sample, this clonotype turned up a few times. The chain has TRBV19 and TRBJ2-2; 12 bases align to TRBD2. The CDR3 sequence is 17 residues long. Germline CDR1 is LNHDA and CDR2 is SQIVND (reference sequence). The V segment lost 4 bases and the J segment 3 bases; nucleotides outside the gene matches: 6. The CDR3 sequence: CASSRTSGRMDTGELFF. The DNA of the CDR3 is TGTGCCAGTAGTAGAACTAGCGGGAGGATGGACACCGGGGAGCTGTTTTTT.

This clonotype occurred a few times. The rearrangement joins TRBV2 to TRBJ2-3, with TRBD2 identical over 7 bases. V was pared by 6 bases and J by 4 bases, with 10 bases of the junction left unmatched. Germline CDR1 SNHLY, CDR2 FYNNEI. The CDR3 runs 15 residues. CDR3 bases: TGTGCCAGCAGGAAAAACGATCTAGCGGCAGATACGCAGTATTTT. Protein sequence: CASRKNDLAADTQYF.

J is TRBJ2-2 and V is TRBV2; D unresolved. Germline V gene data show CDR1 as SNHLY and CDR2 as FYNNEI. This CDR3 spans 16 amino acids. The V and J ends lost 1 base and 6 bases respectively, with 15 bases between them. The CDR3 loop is CASSEGVAPLPGELFF. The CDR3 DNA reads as TGTGCCAGCAGTGAAGGGGTAGCCCCCCTCCCCGGGGAGCTGTTTTTT.

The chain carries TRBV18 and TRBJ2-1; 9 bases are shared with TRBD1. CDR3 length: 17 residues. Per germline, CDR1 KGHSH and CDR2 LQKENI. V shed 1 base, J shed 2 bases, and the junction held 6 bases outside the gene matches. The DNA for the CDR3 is TGTGCCAGCTCACCACTGAGACAGGGGGTCACCTACAATGAGCAGTTCTTC. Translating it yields CASSPLRQGVTYNEQFF.

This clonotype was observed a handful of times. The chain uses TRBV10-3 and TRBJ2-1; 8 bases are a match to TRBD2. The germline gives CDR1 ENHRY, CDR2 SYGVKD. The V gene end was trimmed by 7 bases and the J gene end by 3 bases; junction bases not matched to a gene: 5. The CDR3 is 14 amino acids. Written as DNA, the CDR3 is TGTGCCATCAAATCCGGGAGGGACTACAATGAGCAGTTCTTC. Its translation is CAIKSGRDYNEQFF.

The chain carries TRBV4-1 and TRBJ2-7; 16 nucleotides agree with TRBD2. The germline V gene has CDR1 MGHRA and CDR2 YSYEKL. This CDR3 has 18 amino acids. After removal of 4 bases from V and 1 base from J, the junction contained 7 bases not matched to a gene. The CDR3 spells CASSRGLAGGPPSYEQYF. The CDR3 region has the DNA TGCGCCAGCAGCCGGGGACTAGCGGGAGGGCCACCTTCCTACGAGCAGTACTTC.

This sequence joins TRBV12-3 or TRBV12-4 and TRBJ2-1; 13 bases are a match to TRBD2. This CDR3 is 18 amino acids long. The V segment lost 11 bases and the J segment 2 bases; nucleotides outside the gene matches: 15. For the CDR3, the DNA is TGTGCCTGCTGTCTTACTAGCGGGAGGGCCGTTCCCTACAATGAGCAGTTCTTC. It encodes CACCLTSGRAVPYNEQFF.

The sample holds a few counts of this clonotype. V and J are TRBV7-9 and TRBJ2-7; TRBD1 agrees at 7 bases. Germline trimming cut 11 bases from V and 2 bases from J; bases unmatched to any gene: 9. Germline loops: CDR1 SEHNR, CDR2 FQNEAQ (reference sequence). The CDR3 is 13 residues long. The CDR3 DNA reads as TGTGCCTCCCGGGACAGTGGGGCCTACGAGCAGTACTTC. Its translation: CASRDSGAYEQYF.

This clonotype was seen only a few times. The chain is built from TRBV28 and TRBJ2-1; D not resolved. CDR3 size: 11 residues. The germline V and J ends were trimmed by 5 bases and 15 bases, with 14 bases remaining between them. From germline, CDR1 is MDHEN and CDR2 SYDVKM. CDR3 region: CASSLLQWRFF. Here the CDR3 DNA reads TGTGCCAGCAGTCTTCTTCAGTGGCGGTTCTTC.

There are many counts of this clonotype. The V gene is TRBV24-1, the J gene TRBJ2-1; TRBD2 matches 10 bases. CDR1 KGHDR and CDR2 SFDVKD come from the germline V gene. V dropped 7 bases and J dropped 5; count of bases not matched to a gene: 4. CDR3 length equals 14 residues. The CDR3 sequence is CATRGLAGDNEQFF. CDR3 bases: TGTGCCACCAGGGGTCTAGCGGGGGACAATGAGCAGTTCTTC.

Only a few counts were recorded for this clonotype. The CDR3 DNA reads TGTGCCAGCAGCCGACAGAGTAGGAACACCGGGGAGCTGTTTTTT. It is translated as CASSRQSRNTGELFF. The J gene is TRBJ2-2, the V gene TRBV7-9, with a weak D call TRBD1 (5 bases). The germline V and J ends were trimmed by 5 bases and 1 base, with 11 bases remaining between them. Germline assignment: CDR1 SEHNR and CDR2 FQNEAQ (reference sequence). This CDR3 region has 15 residues.

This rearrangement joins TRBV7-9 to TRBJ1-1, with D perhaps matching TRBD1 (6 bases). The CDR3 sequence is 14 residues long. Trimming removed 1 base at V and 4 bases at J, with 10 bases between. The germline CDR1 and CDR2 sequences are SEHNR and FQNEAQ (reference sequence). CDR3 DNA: TGTGCCAGCAGCTTAGAGAGGGGGGCCACTGAAGCTTTCTTT. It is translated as CASSLERGATEAFF.

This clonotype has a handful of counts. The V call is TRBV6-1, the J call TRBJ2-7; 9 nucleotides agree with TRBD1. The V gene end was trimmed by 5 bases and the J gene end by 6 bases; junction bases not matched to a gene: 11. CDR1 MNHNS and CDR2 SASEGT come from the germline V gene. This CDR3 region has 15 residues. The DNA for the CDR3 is TGTGCCAGCAGTCGATCGGGACAGGGTATACGCGAGCAGTACTTC. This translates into CASSRSGQGIREQYF.

In DNA, the CDR3 is TGTGCCAGCAGTTACTCGACTTGGGAGCCCTATGAGCAGTTCTTC. Protein product: CASSYSTWEPYEQFF. This chain links TRBV6-5 with TRBJ2-1; tentative D call: TRBD2 (5 bases). The length of the CDR3 is 15 residues. The germline CDR1 and CDR2 sequences are MNHEY and SVGAGI. Trimming took 0 bases from V and 8 from J, leaving 14 bases between them.

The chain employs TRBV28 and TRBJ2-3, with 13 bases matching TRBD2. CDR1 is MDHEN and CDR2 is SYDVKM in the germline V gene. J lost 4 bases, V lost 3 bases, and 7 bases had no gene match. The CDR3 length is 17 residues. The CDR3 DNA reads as TGTGCCAGCAGTTTCACTAGCGGGAGGGCCCGGGCAGATACGCAGTATTTT. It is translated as CASSFTSGRARADTQYF. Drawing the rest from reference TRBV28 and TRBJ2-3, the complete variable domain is DVKVTQSSRYLVKRTGEKVFLECVQDMDHENMFWYRQDPGLGLRLIYFSYDVKMKEKGDIPEGYSVSREKKERFSLILESASTNQTSMYLCASSFTSGRARADTQYFGPGTRLTVL.

In DNA form, the CDR3 reads TGCAGCGCCCTAGGGGGCTCGGCCCAGTACTTC. Translating it yields CSALGGSAQYF. The V call is TRBV29-1, the J call TRBJ2-5; 7 nucleotides match TRBD1. The trim removed 7 bases at V and 9 bases at J, leaving 8 bases unmatched. The CDR3 loop spans 11 amino acids. Germline-derived CDR1 and CDR2 are SQVTM and ANQGSEA.

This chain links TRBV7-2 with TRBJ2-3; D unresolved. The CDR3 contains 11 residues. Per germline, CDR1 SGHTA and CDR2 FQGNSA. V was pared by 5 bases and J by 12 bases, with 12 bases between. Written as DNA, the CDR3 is TGTGCCAGCAGCCAACATCAAGTCCAGTATTTT. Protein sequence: CASSQHQVQYF.

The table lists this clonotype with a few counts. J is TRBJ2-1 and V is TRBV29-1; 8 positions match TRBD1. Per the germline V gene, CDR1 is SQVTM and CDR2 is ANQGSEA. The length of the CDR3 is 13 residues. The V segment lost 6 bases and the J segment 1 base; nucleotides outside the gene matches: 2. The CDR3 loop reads CSVRDRSYNEQFF. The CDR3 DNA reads TGCAGCGTGCGGGACAGGTCCTACAATGAGCAGTTCTTC.

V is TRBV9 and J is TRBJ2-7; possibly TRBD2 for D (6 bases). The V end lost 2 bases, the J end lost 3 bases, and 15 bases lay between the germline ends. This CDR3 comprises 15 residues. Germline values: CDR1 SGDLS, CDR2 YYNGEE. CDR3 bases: TGTGCCAGCAGCGTTGGAGGGTACGGCAACTACGAGCAGTACTTC. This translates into CASSVGGYGNYEQYF.

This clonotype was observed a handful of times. The CDR3 bases are TGCGCCAGCAGCCAAGGGCCCCTAGCGGGGGGGGCAGATACGCAGTATTTT. It yields the protein CASSQGPLAGGADTQYF. This chain uses TRBV4-1 with TRBJ2-3; 12 bases line up with TRBD2. Germline CDR1 is MGHRA and CDR2 is YSYEKL. The V and J ends lost 1 base and 4 bases, in that order; junction bases with no gene match: 6. This CDR3 region has 17 residues.

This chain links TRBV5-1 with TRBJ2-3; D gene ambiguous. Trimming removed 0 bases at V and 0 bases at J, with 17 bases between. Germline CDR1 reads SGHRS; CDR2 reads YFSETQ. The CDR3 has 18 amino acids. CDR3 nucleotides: TGCGCCAGCAGCTTGGGTGGACCTTACTACACTAGCACAGATACGCAGTATTTT. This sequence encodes CASSLGGPYYTSTDTQYF.

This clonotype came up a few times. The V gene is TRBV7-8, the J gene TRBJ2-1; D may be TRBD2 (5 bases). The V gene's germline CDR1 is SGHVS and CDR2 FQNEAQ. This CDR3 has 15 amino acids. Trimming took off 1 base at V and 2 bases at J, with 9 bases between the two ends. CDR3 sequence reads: CASSLDGRPYNEQFF. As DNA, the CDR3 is TGTGCCAGCAGCTTAGATGGGAGACCCTACAATGAGCAGTTCTTC.

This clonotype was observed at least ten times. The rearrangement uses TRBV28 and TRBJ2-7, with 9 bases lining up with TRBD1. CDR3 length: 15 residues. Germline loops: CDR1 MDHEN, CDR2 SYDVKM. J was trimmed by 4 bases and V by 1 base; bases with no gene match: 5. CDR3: CASSLSGTGLYEQYF. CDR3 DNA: TGTGCCAGCAGTTTATCCGGGACAGGGCTGTACGAGCAGTACTTC. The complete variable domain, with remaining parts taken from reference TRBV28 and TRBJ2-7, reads DVKVTQSSRYLVKRTGEKVFLECVQDMDHENMFWYRQDPGLGLRLIYFSYDVKMKEKGDIPEGYSVSREKKERFSLILESASTNQTSMYLCASSLSGTGLYEQYFGPGTRLTVT.

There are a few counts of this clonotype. The CDR3 reads CASSASLLAGRDDEQFF. For the CDR3, the DNA is TGTGCCAGCAGCGCTTCCTTACTAGCGGGGCGGGACGATGAGCAGTTCTTC. The chain employs TRBV11-2 and TRBJ2-1, with TRBD2 matching 10 bases. The V gene's germline CDR1 is SGHAT and CDR2 FQNNGV. The CDR3 extends over 17 amino acids. The junction had 15 bases not matched to a gene; V was cut back by 5 bases and J by 8 bases.